Below, 9 T cell receptor beta chains from the same sample are listed, as sequenced in a study of shared clonotypes between healthy human individuals. Libraries were prepared by immunoSEQ multiplex PCR; TCRdb keeps only in-frame clonotypes and omits some of them. The repertoire holds some 1.4 million clones, over 95% seen once, with over 1% in the top ten. Material: naive CD4+ T cells sorted from blood. Subset described: CD45RA+ positively selected. The receptors were gathered from a man aged 30 to 45 in good health.

This chain connects TRBV11-3 to TRBJ2-5; 10 positions match TRBD2. Germline lookup yields CDR1 SGHNT and CDR2 YENEEA. J lost 7 bases, V lost 4 bases, and 3 bases had no gene match. The CDR3 contains 13 residues. CDR3 sequence: CASSSGTSATQYF. CDR3 coding DNA: TGTGCCAGCAGCTCCGGGACTAGCGCGACCCAGTACTTC.

This clone showed up just a few times. Other DNA sequences in this sample translate to the same CDR3. This chain uses TRBV2 with TRBJ2-2; unclear D gene. V was trimmed by 6 bases and J by 1 base, leaving 0 bases between them. This CDR3 region has 11 residues. Germline V gene sequence: CDR1 SNHLY, CDR2 FYNNEI. For the CDR3, the DNA is TGTGCCAGCAGGAACACCGGGGAGCTGTTTTTT. Its translation: CASRNTGELFF.

The chain links TRBV9 to TRBJ1-2; D remains ambiguous. CDR3 length: 13 residues. The ends were cut back, 0 bases at V and 1 base at J, with 4 bases in the middle. CDR1 and CDR2 (germline): SGDLS, YYNGEE. CDR3 loop: CASSVAVNYGYTF. CDR3 in DNA: TGTGCCAGCAGCGTAGCAGTTAACTATGGCTACACCTTC.

This clone was recorded only once. CDR3 sequence: CASSPAYNSGLIHNEQFF. The CDR3 DNA is TGTGCCAGCAGTCCCGCTTATAATAGCGGGCTAATACACAATGAGCAGTTCTTC. The chain combines TRBV27 with TRBJ2-1, with 7 bases aligning to TRBD2. This CDR3 spans 18 amino acids. CDR1 and CDR2 (germline): MNHEY, SMNVEV (reference sequence). J gave up 5 bases and V 5 bases, and 18 bases lay outside the gene matches.

This clone showed up just once. The rearrangement joins TRBV27 to TRBJ2-2, with a tentative D call TRBD1 (6 bases). V shed 3 bases and J shed 7 bases, with 15 bases lying between them. This CDR3 contains 15 residues. Germline V gene data show CDR1 as MNHEY and CDR2 as SMNVEV (reference sequence). In nucleotides, the CDR3 is TGTGCCAGCAGTTTGGCCGCAGGGGCGGTCGGGGAGCTGTTTTTT. It translates to CASSLAAGAVGELFF.

This clone turned up a few times. The chain has TRBV6-1 and TRBJ1-2; D gene unclear. CDR1 and CDR2 (germline): MNHNS, SASEGT. The CDR3 extends over 13 amino acids. The V end was cut by 5 bases, the J end by 7 bases, with 14 bases between. CDR3 protein: CASSPRQNAGYTF. The CDR3, as DNA: TGTGCCAGCAGTCCCCGGCAGAACGCTGGCTACACCTTC.

CDR3 protein: CASRTDRGLYEQYF. For the CDR3, the DNA is TGCGCCAGCAGAACCGACAGGGGGCTATACGAGCAGTACTTC. This chain joins TRBV5-1 and TRBJ2-7; 10 bases are a match to TRBD1. The CDR3 loop spans 14 amino acids. V was pared by 5 bases and J by 4 bases, with 6 bases of the junction left unmatched. CDR1 and CDR2 from the germline V gene are SGHRS and YFSETQ.

V usage is TRBV10-3 and J usage is TRBJ1-1; weak D call: TRBD1 (6 bases). Between the trimmed V and J ends, which lost 0 bases and 4 bases, there was a span of 6 bases. The CDR3 sequence is 13 residues long. Germline V gene lookup returns CDR1 ENHRY and CDR2 SYGVKD. The chain's CDR3 is CAISESRGTEAFF. The CDR3 nucleotides are TGTGCCATCAGTGAGTCCAGGGGCACTGAAGCTTTCTTT.

J is TRBJ2-1 and V is TRBV7-9; 11 bases are a match to TRBD2. Looked up from germline, CDR1 is SEHNR and CDR2 is FQNEAQ (reference sequence). The CDR3 has 15 amino acids. J was trimmed by 5 bases and V by 4 bases; bases with no gene match: 4. CDR3: CASSSGLAVNNEQFF. CDR3 bases: TGTGCCAGCAGCTCGGGACTAGCGGTAAACAATGAGCAGTTCTTC.